This T cell receptor (beta chain) was recovered during a study of identifying expanded T cells in peripheral blood. Overall study findings and caveats: Approximately 1.2 clones differed between technical replicates, versus about 16 and 19 over time.

Clones were read by immunoSEQ multiplex PCR, and TCRdb kept only the in-frame ones, dropping some. This sample yields about 80,000 clones, of which 84% are seen a single time; 15% to 20% belongs to the top ten. With respect to this clone: Its antigen remains unidentified.

Collection occurred without any documented infections or immune events in donors. This receptor was taken from a person between 18 and 75 years old in good health. The specimen was blood.

The CDR3, as DNA: TGTGCCAGCAGCCACGTGACAGGGTACTCTGGAAACACCATATATTTT. Protein product: CASSHVTGYSGNTIYF. V gene TRBV4-2 combines with J gene TRBJ1-3, with 7 bases matching TRBD1. J gave up 0 bases and V 3 bases, and 5 bases lay outside the gene matches. This CDR3 has 16 amino acids. Germline values: CDR1 LGHNA, CDR2 YNFKEQ.